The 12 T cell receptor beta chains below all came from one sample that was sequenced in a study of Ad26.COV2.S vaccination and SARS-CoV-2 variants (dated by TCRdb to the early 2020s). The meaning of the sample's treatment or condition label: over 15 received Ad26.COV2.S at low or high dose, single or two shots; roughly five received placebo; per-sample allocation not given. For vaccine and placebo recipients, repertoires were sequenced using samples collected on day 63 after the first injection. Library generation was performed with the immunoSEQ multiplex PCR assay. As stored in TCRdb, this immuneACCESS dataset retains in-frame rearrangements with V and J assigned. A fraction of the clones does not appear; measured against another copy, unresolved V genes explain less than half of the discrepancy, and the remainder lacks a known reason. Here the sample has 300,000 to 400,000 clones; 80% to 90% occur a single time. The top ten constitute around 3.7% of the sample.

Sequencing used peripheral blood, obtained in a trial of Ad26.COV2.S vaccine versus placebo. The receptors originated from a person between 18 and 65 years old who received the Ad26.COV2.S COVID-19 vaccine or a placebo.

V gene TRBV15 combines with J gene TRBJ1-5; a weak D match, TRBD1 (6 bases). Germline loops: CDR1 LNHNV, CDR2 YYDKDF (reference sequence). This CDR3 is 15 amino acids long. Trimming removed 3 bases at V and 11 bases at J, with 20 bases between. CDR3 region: CATSRLQQGPGAQHF. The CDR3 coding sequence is TGTGCCACCAGCAGGTTGCAACAGGGCCCAGGGGCCCAGCATTTT.

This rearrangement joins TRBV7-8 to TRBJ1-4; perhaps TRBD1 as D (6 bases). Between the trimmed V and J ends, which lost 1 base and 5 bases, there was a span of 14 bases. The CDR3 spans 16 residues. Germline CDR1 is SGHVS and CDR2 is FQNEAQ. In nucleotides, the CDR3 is TGTGCCAGCAGCTTAGGGTTCGGGCAGGGGAATGAAAAACTGTTTTTT. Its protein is CASSLGFGQGNEKLFF.

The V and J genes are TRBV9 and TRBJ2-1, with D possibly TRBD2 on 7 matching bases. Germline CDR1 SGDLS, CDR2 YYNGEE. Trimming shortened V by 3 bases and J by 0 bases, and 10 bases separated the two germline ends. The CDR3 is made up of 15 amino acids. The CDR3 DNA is TGTGCCAGCAGCGAAGGGGGGGTCTCCTACAATGAGCAGTTCTTC. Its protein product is CASSEGGVSYNEQFF.

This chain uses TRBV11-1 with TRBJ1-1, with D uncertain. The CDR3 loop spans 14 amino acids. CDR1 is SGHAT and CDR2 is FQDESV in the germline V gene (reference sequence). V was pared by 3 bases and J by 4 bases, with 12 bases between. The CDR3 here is CASSLGGGLTEAFF. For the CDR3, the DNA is TGTGCCAGCAGCTTGGGTGGAGGGCTCACTGAAGCTTTCTTT.

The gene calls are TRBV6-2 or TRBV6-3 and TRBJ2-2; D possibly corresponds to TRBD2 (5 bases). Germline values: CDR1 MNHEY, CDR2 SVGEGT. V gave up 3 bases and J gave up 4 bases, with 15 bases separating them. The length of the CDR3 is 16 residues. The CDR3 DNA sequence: TGTGCCAGCAGTTATAGCGCCAGCGCGGGCACCGGGGAGCTGTTTTTT. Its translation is CASSYSASAGTGELFF.

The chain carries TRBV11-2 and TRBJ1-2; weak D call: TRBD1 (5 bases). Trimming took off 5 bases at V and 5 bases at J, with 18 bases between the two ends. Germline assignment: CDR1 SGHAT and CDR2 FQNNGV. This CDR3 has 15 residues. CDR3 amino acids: CASSTPRDVLYGYTF. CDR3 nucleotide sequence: TGTGCCAGCAGCACCCCCCGGGACGTTCTATATGGCTACACCTTC.

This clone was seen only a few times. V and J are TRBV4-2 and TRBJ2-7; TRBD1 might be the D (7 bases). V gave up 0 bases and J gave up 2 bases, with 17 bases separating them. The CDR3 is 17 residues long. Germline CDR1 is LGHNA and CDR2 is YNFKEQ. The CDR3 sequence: CASSQEGRGRGAYEQYF. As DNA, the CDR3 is TGTGCCAGCAGCCAAGAAGGAAGGGGGCGGGGCGCCTACGAGCAGTACTTC.

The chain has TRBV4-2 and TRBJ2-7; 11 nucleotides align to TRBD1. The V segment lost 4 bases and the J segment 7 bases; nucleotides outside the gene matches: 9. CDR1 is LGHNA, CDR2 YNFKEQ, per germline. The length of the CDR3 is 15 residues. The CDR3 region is CASSPDRGRQGEQYF. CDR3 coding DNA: TGTGCCAGCAGCCCGGACAGGGGGCGCCAAGGGGAGCAGTACTTC.

This CDR3 is CASSPQVGTADTQYF. DNA for the CDR3: TGTGCCAGCAGCCCCCAGGTAGGGACGGCAGATACGCAGTATTTT. The rearrangement uses TRBV3-1 (or the pseudogene TRBV3-2) and TRBJ2-3; D could derive from TRBD1 or TRBD2 (5 bases each). From germline, CDR1 is LGHDT and CDR2 YNNKEL (reference sequence). This CDR3 has 15 amino acids. Trimming shortened V by 4 bases and J by 4 bases, and 15 bases separated the two germline ends.

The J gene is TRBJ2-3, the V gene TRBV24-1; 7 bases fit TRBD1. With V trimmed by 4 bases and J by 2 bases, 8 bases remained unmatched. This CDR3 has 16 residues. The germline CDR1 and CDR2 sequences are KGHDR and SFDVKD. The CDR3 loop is CATSDSRGQNTDTQYF. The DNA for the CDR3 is TGTGCCACCAGTGACTCGAGGGGGCAGAACACAGATACGCAGTATTTT.

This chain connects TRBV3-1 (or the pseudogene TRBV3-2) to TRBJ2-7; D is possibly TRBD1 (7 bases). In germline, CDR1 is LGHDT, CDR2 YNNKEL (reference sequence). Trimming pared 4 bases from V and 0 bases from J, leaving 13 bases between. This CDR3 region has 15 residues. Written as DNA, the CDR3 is TGTGCCAGCAGCCGCAGGGGGGCACTCTCCTACGAGCAGTACTTC. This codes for CASSRRGALSYEQYF.

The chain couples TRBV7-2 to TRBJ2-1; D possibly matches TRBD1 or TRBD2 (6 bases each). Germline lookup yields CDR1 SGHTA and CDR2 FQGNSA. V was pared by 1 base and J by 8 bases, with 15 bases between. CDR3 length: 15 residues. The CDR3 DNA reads TGTGCCAGCAGCTTAGTCGGGGGCCTCTGGGATGAGCAGTTCTTC. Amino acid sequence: CASSLVGGLWDEQFF.